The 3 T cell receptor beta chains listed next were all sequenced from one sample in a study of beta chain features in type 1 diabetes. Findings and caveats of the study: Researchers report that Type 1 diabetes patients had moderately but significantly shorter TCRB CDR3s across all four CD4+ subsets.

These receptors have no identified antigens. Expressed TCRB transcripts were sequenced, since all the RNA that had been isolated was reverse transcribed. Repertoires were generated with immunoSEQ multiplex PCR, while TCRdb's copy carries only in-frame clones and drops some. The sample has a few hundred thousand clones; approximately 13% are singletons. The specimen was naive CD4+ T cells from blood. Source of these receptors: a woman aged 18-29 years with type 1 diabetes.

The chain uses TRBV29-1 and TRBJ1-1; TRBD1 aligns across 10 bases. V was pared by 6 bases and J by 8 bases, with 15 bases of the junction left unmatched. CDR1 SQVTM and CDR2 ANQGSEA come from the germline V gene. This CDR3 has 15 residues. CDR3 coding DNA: TGCAGCGTGTTTTCTCGGGACAGGGGATTTGCCGAAGCTTTCTTT. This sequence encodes CSVFSRDRGFAEAFF. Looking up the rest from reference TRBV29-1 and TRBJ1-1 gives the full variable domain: SAVISQKPSRDICQRGTSLTIQCQVDSQVTMMFWYRQQPGQSLTLIATANQGSEATYESGFVIDKFPISRPNLTFSTLTVSNMSPEDSSIYLCSVFSRDRGFAEAFFGQGTRLTVV.

The CDR3 region is CASSPLDRGSEQYF. DNA of the CDR3: TGTGCCAGCTCACCACTGGACAGGGGCAGCGAGCAGTACTTC. The V and J genes are TRBV18 and TRBJ2-7; 9 bases fit TRBD1. Trimming cost V 1 base and J 6 bases; bases outside gene matches: 4. The CDR3 covers 14 residues. Germline V gene data show CDR1 as KGHSH and CDR2 as LQKENI. Full variable domain (outside the CDR3, taken from reference TRBV18 and TRBJ2-7): NAGVMQNPRHLVRRRGQEARLRCSPMKGHSHVYWYRQLPEEGLKFMVYLQKENIIDESGMPKERFSAEFPKEGPSILRIQQVVRGDSAAYFCASSPLDRGSEQYFGPGTRLTVT.

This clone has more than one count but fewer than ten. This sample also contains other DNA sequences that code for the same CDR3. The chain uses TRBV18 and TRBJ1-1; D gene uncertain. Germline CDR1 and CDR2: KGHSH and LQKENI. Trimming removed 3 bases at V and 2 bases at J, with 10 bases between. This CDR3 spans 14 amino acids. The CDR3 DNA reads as TGTGCCAGCTCACCCGGCACGGGTAACACTGAAGCTTTCTTT. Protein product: CASSPGTGNTEAFF.